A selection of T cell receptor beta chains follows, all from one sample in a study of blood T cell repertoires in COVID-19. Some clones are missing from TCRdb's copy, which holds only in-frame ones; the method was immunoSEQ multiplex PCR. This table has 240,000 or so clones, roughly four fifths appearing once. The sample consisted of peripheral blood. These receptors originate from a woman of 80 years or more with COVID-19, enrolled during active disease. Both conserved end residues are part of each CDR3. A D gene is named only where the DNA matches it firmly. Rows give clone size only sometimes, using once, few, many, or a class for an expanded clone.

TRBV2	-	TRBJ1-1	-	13	CASSASRNTEAFF	TGTGCCAGCAGTGCGAGTAGGAACACTGAAGCTTTCTTT
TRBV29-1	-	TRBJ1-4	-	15	CSVRKGVATNEKLFF	TGCAGCGTTAGGAAGGGGGTGGCAACTAATGAAAAACTGTTTTTT
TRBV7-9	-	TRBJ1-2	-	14	CASSWESSGYGYTF	TGTGCCAGCAGCTGGGAGAGTTCCGGCTATGGCTACACCTTC
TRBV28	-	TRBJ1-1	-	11	CASKGALEAFF	TGTGCCAGCAAAGGGGCCCTTGAAGCTTTCTTT
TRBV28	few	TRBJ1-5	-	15	CASIRGGANNQPQHF	TGTGCCAGCATCCGGGGGGGGGCCAACAATCAGCCCCAGCATTTT
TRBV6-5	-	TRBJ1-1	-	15	CASFGGGPWNTEAFF	TGTGCCAGCTTCGGGGGAGGCCCTTGGAACACTGAAGCTTTCTTT
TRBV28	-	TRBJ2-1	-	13	CASSLFAGDEQFF	TGTGCCAGCAGTTTATTCGCAGGCGATGAGCAGTTCTTC
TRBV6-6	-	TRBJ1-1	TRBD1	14	CASSYLQGGTEAFF	TGTGCCAGCAGTTACTTACAGGGGGGGACTGAAGCTTTCTTT
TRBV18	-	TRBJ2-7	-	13	CASSPGQIYEQYF	TGTGCCAGCTCACCGGGCCAAATCTACGAGCAGTACTTC
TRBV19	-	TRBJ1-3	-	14	CASSMASSGNTIYF	TGTGCCAGTAGTATGGCCAGCTCTGGAAACACCATATATTTT
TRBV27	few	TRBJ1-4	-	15	CASSPGMYSGEKLFF	TGTGCCAGCAGTCCAGGGATGTACTCTGGGGAAAAACTGTTTTTT
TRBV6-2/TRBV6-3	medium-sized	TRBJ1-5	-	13	CASSYGGDGPQHF	TGTGCCAGCAGTTACGGGGGGGACGGGCCCCAGCATTTT
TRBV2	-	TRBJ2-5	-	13	CASNRQPEETQYF	TGTGCCAGCAATCGACAGCCAGAAGAGACCCAGTACTTC
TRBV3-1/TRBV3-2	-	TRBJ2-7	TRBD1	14	CASSKDRVAYEQYF	TGTGCCAGCAGCAAGGACAGGGTGGCATACGAGCAGTACTTC